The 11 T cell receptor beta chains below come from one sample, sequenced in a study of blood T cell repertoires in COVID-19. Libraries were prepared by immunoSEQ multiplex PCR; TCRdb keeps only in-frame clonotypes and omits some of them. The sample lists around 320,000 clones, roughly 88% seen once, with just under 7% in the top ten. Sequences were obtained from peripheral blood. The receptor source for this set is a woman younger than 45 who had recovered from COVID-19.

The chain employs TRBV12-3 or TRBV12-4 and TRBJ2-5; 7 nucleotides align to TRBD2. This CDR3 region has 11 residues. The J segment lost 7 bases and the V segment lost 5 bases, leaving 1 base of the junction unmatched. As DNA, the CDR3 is TGTGCCAGCAGTCCGGGGGGGACCCAGTACTTC. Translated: CASSPGGTQYF.

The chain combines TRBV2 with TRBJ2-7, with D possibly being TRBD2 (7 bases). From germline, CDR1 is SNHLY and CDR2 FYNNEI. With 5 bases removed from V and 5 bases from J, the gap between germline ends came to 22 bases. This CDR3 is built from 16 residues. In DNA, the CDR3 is TGTGCCAGCAGTTGGGGGAGGGAACAGGGAAGGCACGAGCAGTACTTC. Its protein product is CASSWGREQGRHEQYF.

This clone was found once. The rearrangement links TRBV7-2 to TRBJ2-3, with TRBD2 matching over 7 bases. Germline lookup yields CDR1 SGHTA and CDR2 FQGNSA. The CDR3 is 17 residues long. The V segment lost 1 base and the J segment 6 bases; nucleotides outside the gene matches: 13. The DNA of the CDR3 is TGTGCCAGCAGCTTAGGAGGAGGGAGGGATTTTCGTGATACGCAGTATTTT. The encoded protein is CASSLGGGRDFRDTQYF.

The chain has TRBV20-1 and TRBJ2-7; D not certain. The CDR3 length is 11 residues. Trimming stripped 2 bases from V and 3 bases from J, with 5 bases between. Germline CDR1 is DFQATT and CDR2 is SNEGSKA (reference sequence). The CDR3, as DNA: TGCAGTGCTAGAATAGACTACGAGCAGTACTTC. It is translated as CSARIDYEQYF.

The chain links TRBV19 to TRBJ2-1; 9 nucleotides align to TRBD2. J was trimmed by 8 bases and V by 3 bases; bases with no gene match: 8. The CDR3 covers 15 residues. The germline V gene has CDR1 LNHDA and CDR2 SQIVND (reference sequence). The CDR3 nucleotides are TGTGCCAGTAGTATTTTGCGGGGGGGCTTCGATGAGCAGTTCTTC. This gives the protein CASSILRGGFDEQFF.

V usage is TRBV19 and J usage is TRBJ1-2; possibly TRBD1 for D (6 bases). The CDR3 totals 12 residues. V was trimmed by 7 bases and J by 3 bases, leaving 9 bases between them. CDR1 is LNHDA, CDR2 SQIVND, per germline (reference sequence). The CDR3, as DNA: TGTGCCAGTATGGGGACATACTATGGCTACACCTTC. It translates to CASMGTYYGYTF.

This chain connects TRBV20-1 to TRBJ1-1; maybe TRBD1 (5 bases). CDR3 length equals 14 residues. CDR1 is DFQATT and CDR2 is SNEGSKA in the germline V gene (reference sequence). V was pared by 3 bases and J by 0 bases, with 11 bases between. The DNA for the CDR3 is TGCAGTGCTAGTAGGGGCCGTCTGAACACTGAAGCTTTCTTT. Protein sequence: CSASRGRLNTEAFF.

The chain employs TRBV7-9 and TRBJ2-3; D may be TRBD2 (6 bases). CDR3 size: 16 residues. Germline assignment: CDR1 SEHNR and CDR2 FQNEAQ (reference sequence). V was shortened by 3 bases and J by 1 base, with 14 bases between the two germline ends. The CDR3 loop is CASSFIPWEGTDTQYF. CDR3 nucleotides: TGTGCCAGCAGCTTCATTCCTTGGGAGGGCACAGATACGCAGTATTTT. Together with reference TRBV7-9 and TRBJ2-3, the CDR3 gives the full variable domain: DTGVSQNPRHKITKRGQNVTFRCDPISEHNRLYWYRQTLGQGPEFLTYFQNEAQLEKSRLLSDRFSAERPKGSFSTLEIQRTEQGDSAMYLCASSFIPWEGTDTQYFGPGTRLTVL.

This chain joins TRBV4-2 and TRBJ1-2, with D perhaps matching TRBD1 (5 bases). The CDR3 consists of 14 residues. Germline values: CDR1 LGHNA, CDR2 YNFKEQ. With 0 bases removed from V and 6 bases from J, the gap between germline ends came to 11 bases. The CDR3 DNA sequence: TGTGCCAGCAGCCAAGATGCAGGGAAGGATGGCTACACCTTC. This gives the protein CASSQDAGKDGYTF.

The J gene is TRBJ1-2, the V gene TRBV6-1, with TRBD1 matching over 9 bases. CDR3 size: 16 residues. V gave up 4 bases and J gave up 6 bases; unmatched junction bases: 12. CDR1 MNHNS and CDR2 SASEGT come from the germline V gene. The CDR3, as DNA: TGTGCCAGCAGTGCCGGGACAGGGTTTAAATCTAATGGCTACACCTTC. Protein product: CASSAGTGFKSNGYTF.

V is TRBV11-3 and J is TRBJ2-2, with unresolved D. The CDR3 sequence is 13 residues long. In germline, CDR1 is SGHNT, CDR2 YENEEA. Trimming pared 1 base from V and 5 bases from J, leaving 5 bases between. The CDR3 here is CASSLGRTGELFF. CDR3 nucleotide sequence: TGTGCCAGCAGCTTAGGTCGGACCGGGGAGCTGTTTTTT.